The next 10 T cell receptor beta chains were all read from a single sample in a study of T cells after yellow fever vaccination. TCRdb re-called the 5' RACE reads with MiXCR, one entry per CDR3 protein. The sample lists around 300,000 distinct CDR3 sequences, over 3.5% seen once, with about 26% in the top ten. The material was PBMCs, obtained 5 days after the yellow fever booster vaccination. Receptors originate from a man aged 18 to 29 who received the YFV17D yellow fever vaccine.

This clonotype has a handful of counts. The chain carries TRBV5-1 and TRBJ2-7; 7 nucleotides match TRBD1. The ends lost 4 bases at V and 5 bases at J; junction bases unmatched: 9. The germline CDR1 and CDR2 sequences are SGHRS and YFSETQ. The CDR3 length is 14 residues. CDR3 sequence: CASSPGQPGDEQYF. As DNA, the CDR3 is TGCGCCAGCAGCCCGGGACAGCCAGGGGACGAGCAGTACTTC.

This clonotype was seen only a few times. The chain has TRBV6-2 or TRBV6-3 and TRBJ2-5; D uncertain. The V and J ends lost 3 bases and 4 bases respectively, with 3 bases between them. CDR1 MNHEY and CDR2 SVGEGT come from the germline V gene. This CDR3 is built from 11 residues. DNA of the CDR3: TGTGCCAGCAGTTATGGAGAGACCCAGTACTTC. Its protein is CASSYGETQYF.

This clonotype has a handful of counts. The V call is TRBV24-1, the J call TRBJ2-2, with 11 bases matching TRBD1. Germline CDR1 KGHDR, CDR2 SFDVKD. V dropped 10 bases and J dropped 3; count of bases not matched to a gene: 6. The CDR3 has 15 residues. The CDR3 reads CATRPGQGDTGELFF. The DNA for the CDR3 is TGTGCCACGCGACCGGGACAGGGGGACACCGGGGAGCTGTTTTTT.

The chain combines TRBV30 with TRBJ2-7; D is possibly TRBD2 (5 bases). Deletions cut 1 base from V and 4 bases from J, with 8 bases between. The CDR3 spans 12 residues. Germline V CDR1 and CDR2: GTSNPN, SVGIG (reference sequence). The CDR3 is CAWSETGYEQYF. In nucleotides, the CDR3 is TGTGCCTGGAGTGAGACGGGGTACGAGCAGTACTTC. Using reference TRBV30 and TRBJ2-7 for the parts outside the CDR3, the full variable domain is SQTIHQWPATLVQPVGSPLSLECTVEGTSNPNLYWYRQAAGRGLQLLFYSVGIGQISSEVPQNLSASRPQDRQFILSSKKLLLSDSGFYLCAWSETGYEQYFGPGTRLTVT.

The chain combines TRBV3-1 with TRBJ2-5, with 9 positions matching TRBD2. This CDR3 has 15 amino acids. The V gene's germline CDR1 is LGHDT and CDR2 YNNKEL (reference sequence). Trimming cost V 3 bases and J 8 bases; bases outside gene matches: 10. The CDR3 is CASSHFSGGGDTQYF. The CDR3 region has the DNA TGTGCCAGCAGCCACTTTAGCGGGGGAGGTGACACCCAGTACTTC.

This clonotype was counted a few times. The rearrangement joins TRBV24-1 to TRBJ2-5; D not certain. This CDR3 comprises 14 residues. With 4 bases removed from V and 2 bases from J, the gap between germline ends came to 10 bases. Germline CDR1 KGHDR, CDR2 SFDVKD. CDR3: CATSEPQRQETQYF. DNA of the CDR3: TGTGCCACCAGTGAACCTCAGCGTCAAGAGACCCAGTACTTC.

The V gene is TRBV9, the J gene TRBJ1-4; D is unresolved. The germline gives CDR1 SGDLS, CDR2 YYNGEE. Trimming took off 0 bases at V and 0 bases at J, with 9 bases between the two ends. CDR3 length: 16 residues. CDR3 in amino acids: CASSVGLRSTNEKLFF. CDR3 nucleotides: TGTGCCAGCAGCGTAGGTCTCCGATCAACTAATGAAAAACTGTTTTTT.

In its sample, this clonotype was seen many times. The chain employs TRBV5-1 and TRBJ2-1, with TRBD2 matching 12 bases. V was clipped by 2 bases and J by 4 bases; unmatched bases: 7. The CDR3 is 17 residues long. Germline values: CDR1 SGHRS, CDR2 YFSETQ. The CDR3 region is CASSFWPSGGAYNEQFF. In DNA, the CDR3 is TGCGCCAGCAGCTTCTGGCCTAGCGGGGGGGCTTACAATGAGCAGTTCTTC.

This clonotype was recorded only once. The CDR3 protein is CASSQETRNYGYTF. In DNA form, the CDR3 reads TGTGCCAGCAGCCAAGAAACCCGGAACTATGGCTACACCTTC. V and J are TRBV3-1 and TRBJ1-2, with D uncertain. The CDR3 loop spans 14 amino acids. CDR1 and CDR2 (germline): LGHDT, YNNKEL (reference sequence). Trimming shortened V by 0 bases and J by 2 bases, and 7 bases separated the two germline ends.

V gene TRBV11-1 combines with J gene TRBJ2-3; no firm D call. The CDR3 is 18 amino acids. Trimming took 5 bases from V and 0 from J, leaving 21 bases between them. Germline CDR1 is SGHAT and CDR2 is FQDESV (reference sequence). CDR3 coding DNA: TGTGCCAGCAGCCAGGAAACGGGCAGAACTTCTAGCACAGATACGCAGTATTTT. Protein product: CASSQETGRTSSTDTQYF.